This is a list of T cell receptor beta chains from one sample in a study of CD8 T cells in ankylosing spondylitis. TCRdb recomputed calls from the 5' RACE reads with MiXCR, one row per CDR3 protein. The sample yields 250,000 to 400,000 distinct CDR3 sequences, around a tenth seen once. The sample comprised blood, either unsorted or a sorted T cell fraction (not recorded which). These receptors were taken from a female donor with ankylosing spondylitis or in good health (not recorded which). The CDR3 runs from the conserved cysteine through the conserved F or W. The order of the fields is CDR3 protein, CDR3 DNA, D gene, J gene, V gene, clone size. A D gene is named only where the DNA matches it firmly. Only some rows state a clone size, as once, few, many or a class for expanded clones.

CASSLRPTGSGANVLTF	TGTGCCAGCAGCCTTCGACCGACGGGCTCTGGGGCCAACGTCCTGACTTTC	.	TRBJ2-6	TRBV9	.
CASSLSSGRDEQYF	TGCGCCAGCAGCTTGTCTAGCGGGAGGGACGAGCAGTACTTC	TRBD2	TRBJ2-7	TRBV5-1	.
CSARDPWTLGGNEQFF	TGCAGTGCTAGAGATCCCTGGACCCTAGGGGGCAATGAGCAGTTCTTC	.	TRBJ2-1	TRBV20-1	many
CATSRADQSQYF	TGTGCCACCAGCAGAGCGGACCAGTCTCAGTACTTC	.	TRBJ2-5	TRBV15	few
CASSTSGSRRLDGELFF	TGTGCCAGCTCTACTAGCGGGAGTCGCCGGTTGGACGGGGAGCTGTTTTTT	TRBD2	TRBJ2-2	TRBV18	few
CASSLGMGGGWSNTEAFF	TGCGCCAGCAGCTTGGGGATGGGGGGGGGTTGGTCGAACACTGAAGCTTTCTTT	.	TRBJ1-1	TRBV5-1	many
CASSLAWTGESYEQYF	TGTGCCAGCAGCTTGGCCTGGACAGGAGAGTCCTACGAGCAGTACTTC	TRBD1	TRBJ2-7	TRBV5-5	.
CASSLALGLTNEKLFF	TGTGCCAGCAGCTTAGCGCTTGGGCTAACTAATGAAAAACTGTTTTTT	.	TRBJ1-4	TRBV7-2	few
CATSDFPAGELFF	TGTGCCACCAGTGATTTTCCCGCCGGGGAGCTGTTTTTT	.	TRBJ2-2	TRBV24-1	many
CASSNFLLGKAGELFF	TGCGCCAGCAGCAATTTTCTTCTCGGGAAGGCCGGGGAGCTGTTTTTT	.	TRBJ2-2	TRBV5-1	.
CAWSVAGGDLRKKLFF	TGTGCCTGGAGTGTCGCAGGGGGCGATTTGAGGAAAAAACTGTTTTTT	TRBD1	TRBJ1-4	TRBV30	few
CASSLARGSTEAFF	TGCGCCAGCAGCTTGGCCCGGGGGAGCACTGAAGCTTTCTTT	.	TRBJ1-1	TRBV5-1	many
CASSETGSGFYEQYF	TGTGCCAGTAGTGAGACAGGATCGGGTTTCTACGAGCAGTACTTC	.	TRBJ2-7	TRBV19	.
CASSEDVAGAGTGELFF	TGCGCCAGCAGCGAAGACGTAGCGGGGGCTGGCACCGGGGAGCTGTTTTTT	TRBD2	TRBJ2-2	TRBV4-3	many
CASSQDAGVFGNEKLFF	TGCGCCAGCAGCCAAGACGCAGGGGTTTTTGGTAATGAAAAACTGTTTTTT	.	TRBJ1-4	TRBV4-1	few
CATSDFDGSTYEQYF	TGTGCCACCAGTGATTTCGACGGGAGCACCTACGAGCAGTACTTC	.	TRBJ2-7	TRBV24-1	few
CASSLIGTDTQYF	TGTGCCAGCAGTCTCATAGGCACAGATACGCAGTATTTT	.	TRBJ2-3	TRBV28	many
CATSDPSQFKETQYF	TGTGCCACCAGTGACCCATCTCAGTTTAAAGAGACCCAGTACTTC	.	TRBJ2-5	TRBV24-1	.
CASTLESRGTGELFF	TGTGCCAGCACCCTCGAGAGTCGGGGCACCGGGGAGCTGTTTTTT	.	TRBJ2-2	TRBV27	.
CASSMRNSPLHF	TGTGCCAGCAGTATGAGGAATTCACCCCTCCACTTT	.	TRBJ1-6	TRBV27	many
CASGRGYEQFF	TGCGCCAGCGGCAGGGGTTATGAGCAGTTCTTC	.	TRBJ2-1	TRBV4-3	many
CASKTGEGRGPQHF	TGTGCCAGCAAAACAGGGGAGGGTCGAGGGCCCCAGCATTTT	TRBD1	TRBJ1-5	TRBV2	few
CSASGLAVTYEQYF	TGCAGTGCTTCCGGACTAGCGGTCACCTACGAGCAGTACTTC	TRBD2	TRBJ2-7	TRBV20-1	many
CASSLQTGGHGYTF	TGTGCCAGCAGCCTCCAAACAGGGGGGCATGGCTACACCTTC	TRBD1	TRBJ1-2	TRBV27	.
CASSQDGPQAISGNTIYF	TGCGCCAGCAGCCAAGATGGTCCACAGGCGATCTCTGGAAACACCATATATTTT	.	TRBJ1-3	TRBV4-1	.
CASSSMTNQPQHF	TGTGCCAGCAGTTCCATGACAAATCAGCCCCAGCATTTT	.	TRBJ1-5	TRBV7-2	many
CATGRWADTQYF	TGTGCCACCGGCCGGTGGGCAGATACGCAGTATTTT	.	TRBJ2-3	TRBV15	.
CSARGSGGAPDTQYF	TGCAGTGCTAGGGGCAGCGGGGGGGCCCCAGATACGCAGTATTTT	TRBD2	TRBJ2-3	TRBV20-1	many
CSARDLRVSYEQYF	TGCAGTGCTAGAGATCTTAGGGTCTCCTACGAGCAGTACTTC	.	TRBJ2-7	TRBV20-1	.
CAISDSHYGYTF	TGTGCCATCAGTGATTCCCACTATGGCTACACCTTC	.	TRBJ1-2	TRBV10-3	many
CAWSPGLAVDTQYF	TGTGCCTGGAGTCCGGGACTAGCGGTAGATACGCAGTATTTT	TRBD2	TRBJ2-3	TRBV30	few
CASSSGQTYEQYF	TGCGCCAGCAGCTCGGGACAGACCTACGAGCAGTACTTC	TRBD1	TRBJ2-7	TRBV5-1	many
CASSFGGPETQYF	TGTGCCAGCAGCTTTGGGGGACCTGAGACCCAGTACTTC	.	TRBJ2-5	TRBV7-2	few
CASSKQGGDTGELFF	TGTGCCAGCAGCAAGCAGGGGGGGGACACCGGGGAGCTGTTTTTT	.	TRBJ2-2	TRBV11-3	few
CASSRTGKADTQYF	TGCGCCAGCAGCCGGACAGGGAAAGCAGATACGCAGTATTTT	TRBD1	TRBJ2-3	TRBV4-3	many
CASSTRLAGSTDTQYF	TGTGCCAGCAGTACCAGACTAGCGGGGAGCACAGATACGCAGTATTTT	TRBD2	TRBJ2-3	TRBV27	.
CASSERSVNTEAFF	TGTGCCAGCAGTGAAAGATCAGTGAACACTGAAGCTTTCTTT	.	TRBJ1-1	TRBV6-1	many
CASRGQGNTEAFF	TGTGCCAGCAGGGGACAGGGGAACACTGAAGCTTTCTTT	TRBD1	TRBJ1-1	TRBV2	many
CASSVSGLRYNEQFF	TGTGCCAGCAGCGTCTCCGGACTGCGATACAATGAGCAGTTCTTC	.	TRBJ2-1	TRBV9	many
CASSPRTGGSTGELFF	TGTGCCAGCAGCCCTCGGACAGGGGGCTCGACCGGGGAGCTGTTTTTT	TRBD1	TRBJ2-2	TRBV3-1	.
CASSWEGSEETQYF	TGCGCCAGCAGTTGGGAGGGTTCCGAAGAGACCCAGTACTTC	TRBD2	TRBJ2-5	TRBV4-1	few
CASSFSLETQYF	TGTGCCAGCAGTTTTTCTTTAGAGACCCAGTACTTC	.	TRBJ2-5	TRBV12-3/TRBV12-4	few
CSVENGDTQYF	TGCAGCGTTGAAAACGGGGATACGCAGTATTTT	.	TRBJ2-3	TRBV29-1	.
CASSLTSGRIRNEQFF	TGTGCCAGCAGTTTGACTAGCGGGAGAATAAGGAATGAGCAGTTCTTC	TRBD2	TRBJ2-1	TRBV12-3/TRBV12-4	many
CASSYGGLAAFF	TGTGCCAGCAGTTACGGGGGACTGGCAGCTTTCTTT	.	TRBJ1-1	TRBV6-2/TRBV6-3	.
CASRIGTSGAYEQYF	TGTGCCAGCAGGATCGGGACTAGCGGGGCCTACGAGCAGTACTTC	TRBD2	TRBJ2-7	TRBV12-3/TRBV12-4	few
CASRDNEQFF	TGTGCCAGCAGGGACAATGAGCAGTTCTTC	.	TRBJ2-1	TRBV12-3/TRBV12-4	many
CASSQRTNAGYGYTF	TGTGCCAGCAGTCAACGGACAAATGCGGGCTATGGCTACACCTTC	.	TRBJ1-2	TRBV12-3/TRBV12-4	many
CASSQRGTDEQYF	TGTGCCAGCAGCCAAAGAGGGACAGACGAGCAGTACTTC	TRBD1	TRBJ2-7	TRBV4-2	.
CSVVVRGGLTEAFF	TGCAGCGTTGTTGTACGGGGCGGTTTGACTGAAGCTTTCTTT	.	TRBJ1-1	TRBV29-1	many
CASSLDIGSTDTQYF	TGCGCCAGCAGCTTGGATATCGGAAGCACAGATACGCAGTATTTT	.	TRBJ2-3	TRBV5-1	.
CRARVTDTQYF	TGCAGAGCCAGGGTAACAGATACGCAGTATTTT	.	TRBJ2-3	TRBV20-1	.